These T cell receptor beta chains were read from a single sample in a study of post-analysis software for immune sequencing data. MiXCR was run by TCRdb on the PCR reads, yielding one entry per CDR3 protein. The sample holds fewer than 850,000 distinct CDR3 sequences, roughly 50% seen once. Sequenced sample: blood. The source is a girl under 18 with multiple sclerosis. Each CDR3 is given with its conserved first and last residue. D genes are given only for firm matches. Expanded clones get a size class; other rows say once, few or many, or leave the size out.

V gene: TRBV7-2
clone size: .
D gene: TRBD2
J gene: TRBJ2-4
CDR3 DNA: TGTGCCAGCAGCTTAGCGTCGACTAGCGGGAGGGCGTCCAAAAACATTCAGTACTTC
CDR3 protein: CASSLASTSGRASKNIQYF

V gene: TRBV3-1
clone size: .
D gene: TRBD2
J gene: TRBJ2-1
CDR3 DNA: TGTGCCAGCAGCTACGGACTAGCGGGAGGGGGGAATGAGCAGTTCTTC
CDR3 protein: CASSYGLAGGGNEQFF

V gene: TRBV7-2
clone size: .
D gene: .
J gene: TRBJ2-7
CDR3 DNA: TGTGCCAGCAGCTTAGCGACCTGGGGGGAGCAGTACTTC
CDR3 protein: CASSLATWGEQYF

V gene: TRBV29-1
clone size: few
D gene: TRBD1
J gene: TRBJ1-2
CDR3 DNA: TGCAGCGGCCCGACAGGGTCCTATGGCTACACCTTC
CDR3 protein: CSGPTGSYGYTF

V gene: TRBV6-5
clone size: few
D gene: TRBD1
J gene: TRBJ1-2
CDR3 DNA: TGTGCCAGCAGGTCCGGACAGGGGTACGGCTACACCTTC
CDR3 protein: CASRSGQGYGYTF

V gene: TRBV13
clone size: few
D gene: TRBD2
J gene: TRBJ2-4
CDR3 DNA: TGTGCCAGCAGCCTGGGACTAGCGGGAGGAAGCCTGCCAAACATTCAGTACTTC
CDR3 protein: CASSLGLAGGSLPNIQYF

V gene: TRBV5-1
clone size: .
D gene: .
J gene: TRBJ2-7
CDR3 DNA: TGCGCCAGCAGCTTGGGGTCGTATGGGGGTCAGGTCTACGAGCAGTACTTC
CDR3 protein: CASSLGSYGGQVYEQYF

V gene: TRBV6-5
clone size: .
D gene: .
J gene: TRBJ1-2
CDR3 DNA: TGTGCCAACTGGGGCCCCGACGGTGGCTACACCTTC
CDR3 protein: CANWGPDGGYTF

V gene: TRBV11-2
clone size: .
D gene: .
J gene: TRBJ2-5
CDR3 DNA: TGTGCCAGCAACTTATCGGGACGGAATCAAGAGACCCAGTACTTC
CDR3 protein: CASNLSGRNQETQYF

V gene: TRBV6-6
clone size: .
D gene: .
J gene: TRBJ1-1
CDR3 DNA: TGTGCCAGCGCGGACCCTATGAACACTGAAGCTTTCTTT
CDR3 protein: CASADPMNTEAFF

V gene: TRBV12-3/TRBV12-4
clone size: .
D gene: .
J gene: TRBJ2-5
CDR3 DNA: TGTACCAGCAGTTCCCCACTAGTCGCGCAAGAGACCCAGTACTTC
CDR3 protein: CTSSSPLVAQETQYF

V gene: TRBV5-1
clone size: .
D gene: .
J gene: TRBJ1-1
CDR3 DNA: TGCGCCAGCAGCTTGGCAGGCGTCCCAACTGAAGCTTTCTTT
CDR3 protein: CASSLAGVPTEAFF

V gene: TRBV5-1
clone size: .
D gene: .
J gene: TRBJ1-1
CDR3 DNA: TGCGCCAGCAGCCAAACAGGGCCCACTGAAGCTTTCTTT
CDR3 protein: CASSQTGPTEAFF

V gene: TRBV20-1
clone size: few
D gene: TRBD1
J gene: TRBJ1-2
CDR3 DNA: TGCAGTGTTCCAACCGACAGGGGGCTGGATGGCTACACCTTC
CDR3 protein: CSVPTDRGLDGYTF

V gene: TRBV20-1
clone size: .
D gene: .
J gene: TRBJ2-3
CDR3 DNA: TGCAGTGCGGGTCCTCTCGTTTTCGCAGATACGCAGTATTTT
CDR3 protein: CSAGPLVFADTQYF

V gene: TRBV18
clone size: few
D gene: TRBD1
J gene: TRBJ2-5
CDR3 DNA: TGTGCCAGCTCACCGGGGCAGGGGGCTGGGGAGACCCAGTACTTC
CDR3 protein: CASSPGQGAGETQYF

V gene: TRBV29-1
clone size: .
D gene: TRBD2
J gene: TRBJ2-5
CDR3 DNA: TGCAGCACCTTGGGGGGGAATCAAGAGACCCAGTACTTC
CDR3 protein: CSTLGGNQETQYF

V gene: TRBV6-2/TRBV6-3
clone size: .
D gene: TRBD2
J gene: TRBJ2-1
CDR3 DNA: TGTGCCAGCAGTTACGGACTAGCGGGCATCTACAATGAGCAGTTCTTC
CDR3 protein: CASSYGLAGIYNEQFF

V gene: TRBV24-1
clone size: .
D gene: TRBD1
J gene: TRBJ1-2
CDR3 DNA: TGTGCCACCAGTGACCGGGGACAGGGCCTTTCCTATGGCTACACCTTC
CDR3 protein: CATSDRGQGLSYGYTF

V gene: TRBV7-9
clone size: .
D gene: .
J gene: TRBJ2-7
CDR3 DNA: TGTGCCAGCAGCACGGGGAGTACAGTCGAGCAGTACTTC
CDR3 protein: CASSTGSTVEQYF

V gene: TRBV9
clone size: .
D gene: .
J gene: TRBJ2-6
CDR3 DNA: TGTGCCAGCAGCGTAGGGGGCTCCGCCTCTGGGGCCAACGTCCTGACTTTC
CDR3 protein: CASSVGGSASGANVLTF

V gene: TRBV12-3/TRBV12-4
clone size: few
D gene: TRBD1
J gene: TRBJ1-2
CDR3 DNA: TGTGCCAGCAGTTGGGCGGGACAGGCGAGATTTACCGGCTACACCTTC
CDR3 protein: CASSWAGQARFTGYTF

V gene: TRBV29-1
clone size: .
D gene: .
J gene: TRBJ2-7
CDR3 DNA: TGCAGCGTTGAAGGCAGGGTTTCCTACGAGCAGTACTTC
CDR3 protein: CSVEGRVSYEQYF

V gene: TRBV6-5
clone size: .
D gene: .
J gene: TRBJ2-7
CDR3 DNA: TGTGCCAGCAGTTACAGTTTAGGGATAGCCTCCTACGGGCAGTACTTC
CDR3 protein: CASSYSLGIASYGQYF

V gene: TRBV7-2
clone size: once
D gene: TRBD1
J gene: TRBJ2-1
CDR3 DNA: TGTGCCAGCAGCTTAGGACAGGGGATCGGAGGGGAGCAGTTCTTC
CDR3 protein: CASSLGQGIGGEQFF

V gene: TRBV12-3/TRBV12-4
clone size: few
D gene: TRBD2
J gene: TRBJ2-5
CDR3 DNA: TGTGCCAGCAGTTTCGGGACTAGCGGAGGGAGGGAGACCCAGTACTTC
CDR3 protein: CASSFGTSGGRETQYF

V gene: TRBV20-1
clone size: .
D gene: .
J gene: TRBJ1-5
CDR3 DNA: TGCAGTGCTAGCCAGGATGGGGATCAGCCCCAGCATTTT
CDR3 protein: CSASQDGDQPQHF

V gene: TRBV11-2
clone size: few
D gene: .
J gene: TRBJ2-7
CDR3 DNA: TGTGCCAGCAGCTTAGCGTGGGGCCCTCACTACGAGCAGTACTTC
CDR3 protein: CASSLAWGPHYEQYF

V gene: TRBV29-1
clone size: .
D gene: TRBD1
J gene: TRBJ2-7
CDR3 DNA: TGCAGCGTTCCCGGGACCCAGGGGGTCCACGAGCAGTACTTC
CDR3 protein: CSVPGTQGVHEQYF

V gene: TRBV12-3/TRBV12-4
clone size: .
D gene: .
J gene: TRBJ2-5
CDR3 DNA: TGTGCCAGCAGCGTAAGGTCGGCGGGACAAGAGACCCAGTACTTC
CDR3 protein: CASSVRSAGQETQYF

V gene: TRBV9
clone size: few
D gene: .
J gene: TRBJ2-5
CDR3 DNA: TGTGCCAGCAGCGTAGCCCCGACTAGAGAAGAGACCCAGTACTTC
CDR3 protein: CASSVAPTREETQYF

V gene: TRBV9
clone size: few
D gene: TRBD1
J gene: TRBJ2-1
CDR3 DNA: TGTGCCAGCACGTTGACAGGGGGCATCGATGAGCAGTTCTTC
CDR3 protein: CASTLTGGIDEQFF

V gene: TRBV5-1
clone size: .
D gene: .
J gene: TRBJ1-6
CDR3 DNA: TGCGCCAGCAGCTTGACAGGGAGCGGTTCACCCCTCCACTTT
CDR3 protein: CASSLTGSGSPLHF

V gene: TRBV29-1
clone size: many
D gene: .
J gene: TRBJ2-5
CDR3 DNA: TGCAGCGGGCAGGCCGACCAAGAGACCCAGTACTTC
CDR3 protein: CSGQADQETQYF

V gene: TRBV4-2
clone size: .
D gene: TRBD1
J gene: TRBJ2-2
CDR3 DNA: TGTGCCAGCAGCCAATCAGGACAGGGGAACACCGGGGAGCTGTTTTTT
CDR3 protein: CASSQSGQGNTGELFF

V gene: TRBV28
clone size: .
D gene: TRBD1
J gene: TRBJ1-1
CDR3 DNA: TGTGCCGGCAGACAGGGTCTTCGGAACACTGAAGCTTTCTTT
CDR3 protein: CAGRQGLRNTEAFF

V gene: TRBV20-1
clone size: .
D gene: .
J gene: TRBJ2-3
CDR3 DNA: TGCAGTGCTAGAGATGCAGCGGCCAAGGCAGATACGCAGTATTTT
CDR3 protein: CSARDAAAKADTQYF

V gene: TRBV11-2
clone size: .
D gene: .
J gene: TRBJ2-3
CDR3 DNA: TGTGCCAGCAGCTTACCGTCAGGCGATACGCAGTATTTT
CDR3 protein: CASSLPSGDTQYF

V gene: TRBV7-8
clone size: few
D gene: TRBD1
J gene: TRBJ2-7
CDR3 DNA: TGTGCCAGCAGGCCACGACAGGGGGGTTCCTACGAGCAGTACTTC
CDR3 protein: CASRPRQGGSYEQYF

V gene: TRBV5-1
clone size: .
D gene: .
J gene: TRBJ1-5
CDR3 DNA: TGCGCCAGCAGCGACAACGCACCGGGACGGCGACCCTCCCATAGCAATCAGCCCCAGCATTTT
CDR3 protein: CASSDNAPGRRPSHSNQPQHF

V gene: TRBV27
clone size: .
D gene: .
J gene: TRBJ2-7
CDR3 DNA: TGTGCCACCTCTTGGGGGTCCCTAACCGAGCAGTACTTC
CDR3 protein: CATSWGSLTEQYF

V gene: TRBV29-1
clone size: once
D gene: .
J gene: TRBJ1-1
CDR3 DNA: TGCAGCGTTCGACCGGCGAACACTGAAGCTTTCTTT
CDR3 protein: CSVRPANTEAFF

V gene: TRBV3-1
clone size: .
D gene: .
J gene: TRBJ1-2
CDR3 DNA: TGTGCCAGCAGCCTCCCTGGGGCAGACTATGGCTACACCTTC
CDR3 protein: CASSLPGADYGYTF

V gene: TRBV28
clone size: .
D gene: .
J gene: TRBJ2-7
CDR3 DNA: TGTGCCAGCAGTGCCTTGGGGGGAGAACCCTACGAGCAGTACTTC
CDR3 protein: CASSALGGEPYEQYF

V gene: TRBV28
clone size: .
D gene: .
J gene: TRBJ1-5
CDR3 DNA: TGTGCCAGCAGTTTCCCGGATAGTAGGCCCCAGCATTTT
CDR3 protein: CASSFPDSRPQHF

V gene: TRBV29-1
clone size: .
D gene: .
J gene: TRBJ2-1
CDR3 DNA: TGCAGCTTTAGTCTCCGGCACAAGTATGAGCAGTTCTTC
CDR3 protein: CSFSLRHKYEQFF

V gene: TRBV18
clone size: few
D gene: .
J gene: TRBJ2-1
CDR3 DNA: TGTGCCAGCTCACCAGGCGGGCCAGGGAAAAATGAGCAGTTCTTC
CDR3 protein: CASSPGGPGKNEQFF

V gene: TRBV12-3/TRBV12-4
clone size: few
D gene: .
J gene: TRBJ2-1
CDR3 DNA: TGTGCCAGCAGTGGGACTCACTACAATGAGCAGTTCTTC
CDR3 protein: CASSGTHYNEQFF

V gene: TRBV29-1
clone size: few
D gene: .
J gene: TRBJ2-7
CDR3 DNA: TGCAGCGTTGAGTTGAAGGGGACGGGCGAGCAGTACTTC
CDR3 protein: CSVELKGTGEQYF

V gene: TRBV11-1
clone size: .
D gene: .
J gene: TRBJ2-4
CDR3 DNA: TGTACCAGCAGCTTAGCGGAACAGTCAATAGCCAAAAACATTCAGTACTTC
CDR3 protein: CTSSLAEQSIAKNIQYF

V gene: TRBV28
clone size: .
D gene: .
J gene: TRBJ2-1
CDR3 DNA: TGTGCCAGCGAAGCCTCCGGGACTCACAATGAGCAGTTCTTC
CDR3 protein: CASEASGTHNEQFF

V gene: TRBV12-3/TRBV12-4
clone size: .
D gene: .
J gene: TRBJ1-1
CDR3 DNA: TGTGCCAGCAGTTGGGGGAGGGAGGACACTGAAGCTTTCTTT
CDR3 protein: CASSWGREDTEAFF

V gene: TRBV5-1
clone size: few
D gene: .
J gene: TRBJ2-5
CDR3 DNA: TGCGCCAGCAGCGTTATACAGCAAGAGACCCAGTACTTC
CDR3 protein: CASSVIQQETQYF

V gene: TRBV20-1
clone size: .
D gene: .
J gene: TRBJ2-5
CDR3 DNA: TGCAGTGCCCGGGGCACCCAAGAGACCCAGTACTTC
CDR3 protein: CSARGTQETQYF

V gene: TRBV7-2
clone size: few
D gene: TRBD2
J gene: TRBJ2-7
CDR3 DNA: TGTGCCAGCAGCCCGACTAGCGGGAGACACGAGCAGTACTTC
CDR3 protein: CASSPTSGRHEQYF

V gene: TRBV4-1
clone size: .
D gene: .
J gene: TRBJ2-5
CDR3 DNA: TGCGCCAGCAGCCAAGAAATGGGGTTGGTACTGGGGGAGACCCAGTACTTC
CDR3 protein: CASSQEMGLVLGETQYF

V gene: TRBV6-5
clone size: .
D gene: TRBD1
J gene: TRBJ2-1
CDR3 DNA: TGTGCCAGCAGTCTCCGGGACAGTGGAGATGAGCAGTTCTTC
CDR3 protein: CASSLRDSGDEQFF

V gene: TRBV5-1
clone size: few
D gene: .
J gene: TRBJ2-3
CDR3 DNA: TGCGCCAGCAGCTGGCGGACGGGAGGCACAGATACGCAGTATTTT
CDR3 protein: CASSWRTGGTDTQYF

V gene: TRBV7-2
clone size: .
D gene: .
J gene: TRBJ2-5
CDR3 DNA: TGTGCCAGCAGCTTAGGCCCAGGAGCGGAAGAGACCCAGTACTTC
CDR3 protein: CASSLGPGAEETQYF

V gene: TRBV7-2
clone size: .
D gene: TRBD2
J gene: TRBJ2-1
CDR3 DNA: TGTGCCAGCAGCTTAGAGCCGGCGGGAGGGCCGATCAATGAGCAGTTCTTC
CDR3 protein: CASSLEPAGGPINEQFF